Described below is a single T cell receptor beta chain sequence and its context. The antigen is undetermined. Trimming cost V 4 bases and J 8 bases, with 19 bases left between them. CDR3 length equals 15 residues. Germline CDR1 SGHNT, CDR2 YYREEE (reference sequence). Both RNA and DNA were isolated together from approximately 20-30 mg of bulk tissue that had not been sorted. The sample is drawn from a study of tumor-infiltrating lymphocytes in primary liver carcinoma. Study overall: Measuring about 4.2 to 11 cm across, the tumors were staged as T1-T3 N0M0. Every sample contained roughly 3.5 to 7.13 million productive TCRbeta reads, and these numbers were similar from one tissue type to another. Study outcomes and limitations: Blood fell significantly below tumors in its top-250-clone fraction (p = 0.039). Just around 8-25% of top clones spanned all five tumor regions.

TCR beta cDNA was made from 450 to 550 ng total RNA with a constant-region primer. Construction of TCR beta libraries relied on three successive nested multiplex PCR rounds employing slightly modified ARM-PCR. With TRBV1-TRBV30 forward primers and a C-beta reverse primer, the first two PCR rounds were run for 10 cycles each. MiXCR was run by TCRdb on the multiplex PCR reads, yielding one entry per CDR3 protein. The data show about 100,000 distinct CDR3 sequences, 55% to 75% seen once. The specimen sequenced was liver tumor tissue from sampling region 5. Noted subset: tumor region T5, tumor centre. J is TRBJ2-1 and V is TRBV5-4; either TRBD1 or TRBD2 may fit D (5 bases each). The clonotype was recovered from an older woman with primary liver carcinoma and hepatitis B virus infection. The CDR3, as DNA: TGTGCCAGCAGCCCCCCGTGGGGGACGGACGATGAGCAGTTCTTC. Its translation: CASSPPWGTDDEQFF.